The TCR beta chain under discussion was sequenced for a study of regulatory T cells in long-lasting Graves disease. V was pared by 2 bases and J by 10 bases, with 7 bases of the junction left unmatched. This CDR3 has 15 residues. CDR1 is MNHEY and CDR2 is SVGEGT in the germline V gene. Documented time point: newly diagnosed GD, antithyroid drugs for less than 3 months. Following extraction of RNA from PBMCs, that RNA was used to make the TCR library. Per American Thyroid Association guidelines, Graves' disease was diagnosed. In building TCR beta libraries, iRepertoire HTBI primers were used together with Arm-PCR of CDR3 regions. TCRdb redid the calling of the multiplex PCR reads with MiXCR, one entry per CDR3 protein. The sample records 400,000 to 500,000 distinct CDR3 sequences, roughly 15% being singletons. These data are also associated with another study on T cells in Graves' hyperthyroidism and ophthalmopathy.

The clonotype was recovered from a woman younger than 30 with Graves disease. The source was peripheral blood mononuclear cells (PBMCs), collected at new diagnosis, from a patient treated with antithyroid drugs. This chain joins TRBV6-2 or TRBV6-3 and TRBJ2-1; TRBD1 aligns across 11 bases. This CDR3 reads CASSYPGQGGLEQFF. The CDR3, as DNA: TGTGCCAGCAGTTACCCGGGACAGGGGGGACTCGAGCAGTTCTTC.